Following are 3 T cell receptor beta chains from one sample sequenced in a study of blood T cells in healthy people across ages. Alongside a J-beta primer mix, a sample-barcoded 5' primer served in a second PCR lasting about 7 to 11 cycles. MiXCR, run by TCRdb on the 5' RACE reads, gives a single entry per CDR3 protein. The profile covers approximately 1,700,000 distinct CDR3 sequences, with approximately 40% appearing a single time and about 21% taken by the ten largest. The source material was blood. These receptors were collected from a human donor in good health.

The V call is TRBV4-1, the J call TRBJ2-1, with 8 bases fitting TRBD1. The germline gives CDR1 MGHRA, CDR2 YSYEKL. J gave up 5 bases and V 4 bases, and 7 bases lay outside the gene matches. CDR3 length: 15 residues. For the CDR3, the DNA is TGCGCCAGCAGCCCCCGGACAGGGTTAAACAATGAGCAGTTCTTC. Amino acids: CASSPRTGLNNEQFF.

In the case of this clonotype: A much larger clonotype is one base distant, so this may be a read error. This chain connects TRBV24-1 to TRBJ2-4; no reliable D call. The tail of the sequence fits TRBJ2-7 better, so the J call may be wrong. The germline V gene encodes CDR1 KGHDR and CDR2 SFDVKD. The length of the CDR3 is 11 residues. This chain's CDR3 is CATSDTDEQYF. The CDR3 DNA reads TGTGCCACCAGTGATACCGACGAGCAGTACTTC.

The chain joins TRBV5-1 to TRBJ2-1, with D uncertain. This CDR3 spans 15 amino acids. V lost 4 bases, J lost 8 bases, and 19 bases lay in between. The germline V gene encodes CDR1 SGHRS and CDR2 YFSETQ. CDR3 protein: CASSPYNPGGDEQFF. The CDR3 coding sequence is TGCGCCAGCAGCCCCTACAACCCGGGTGGCGATGAGCAGTTCTTC.